This TCR beta chain was captured in a study of T cell changes during pregnancy in multiple sclerosis. Sequencing used immunoSEQ multiplex PCR; TCRdb keeps in-frame clones, though not all of them. The sample has 50,000 or so clones; about 90% are singletons. Germline V gene sequence: CDR1 SGDLS, CDR2 YYNGEE. The CDR3 contains 13 residues. The ends lost 4 bases at V and 5 bases at J; junction bases unmatched: 5. The receptor was derived from a female donor in good health, enrolled as a control in a pregnancy study. The rearrangement uses TRBV9 and TRBJ1-2, with TRBD1 identical over 7 bases. This specimen consisted of CD4+ T cells from peripheral blood mononuclear cells, obtained after pregnancy. The CDR3 DNA sequence: TGTGCCAGCAGCTACACAGGGGTATATGGCTACACCTTC. Protein sequence: CASSYTGVYGYTF.